A selection of T cell receptor beta chains follows, all from one sample in a study of post-analysis software for immune sequencing data. One entry per CDR3 protein, called by TCRdb with MiXCR from the PCR reads. The table includes about 770,000 distinct CDR3 sequences, 46% detected once. Sequenced sample: blood. The origin of the receptors is a girl under 18 with multiple sclerosis. CDR3s include the opening cysteine and the closing phenylalanine or tryptophan. A D gene is named only where the DNA matches it firmly. Not every row has a clone size; where given, it reads once, few, many or a size class.

d_call,v_call,j_call,clone_size,cdr3_aa,cdr3_nt
TRBD1,TRBV14,TRBJ1-2,once,CASSQGNRGGMGYTF,TGTGCCAGCAGCCAAGGGAACAGGGGTGGGATGGGCTACACCTTC
.,TRBV29-1,TRBJ2-7,few,CSVGVPGSEQYF,TGCAGCGTAGGGGTTCCGGGGAGCGAGCAGTACTTC
TRBD2,TRBV27,TRBJ2-7,.,CASRTSVSYEQYF,TGTGCCAGCCGGACTAGCGTATCCTACGAGCAGTACTTC
TRBD2,TRBV27,TRBJ2-1,once,CASSLRSGRGDEQFF,TGTGCCAGCAGTTTAAGGAGCGGGAGGGGGGATGAGCAGTTCTTC
.,TRBV7-9,TRBJ2-1,.,CASRSSQIGNEQFF,TGTGCCAGCAGATCGAGCCAAATAGGTAATGAGCAGTTCTTC
TRBD1,TRBV19,TRBJ2-7,.,CASSIKDRGPYEQYF,TGTGCCAGTAGCATCAAAGACAGGGGACCCTACGAGCAGTACTTC
TRBD1,TRBV12-3/TRBV12-4,TRBJ2-3,few,CASSGDRITSTDTQYF,TGTGCCAGCAGTGGGGACAGGATAACTTCCACAGATACGCAGTATTTT
TRBD2,TRBV4-3,TRBJ2-4,.,CASSQGIAGGPGGKNIQYF,TGCGCCAGCAGCCAAGGGATAGCGGGAGGGCCTGGGGGCAAAAACATTCAGTACTTC
TRBD1,TRBV29-1,TRBJ2-7,.,CSVRGQTNEQYF,TGCAGCGTCAGGGGACAGACCAACGAGCAGTACTTC
.,TRBV20-1,TRBJ2-7,.,CSGRGDREQYF,TGCAGCGGCAGGGGGGATCGCGAGCAGTACTTC
.,TRBV4-3,TRBJ2-7,.,CASSLVEGVVHEQYF,TGCGCCAGCAGCCTCGTCGAAGGGGTCGTTCACGAGCAGTACTTC
.,TRBV14,TRBJ1-1,.,CASSQGPSEAFF,TGTGCCAGCAGCCAAGGACCGAGTGAAGCTTTCTTT
.,TRBV5-1,TRBJ1-1,few,CASSRKGENTEAFF,TGCGCCAGCAGCCGGAAGGGGGAAAACACTGAAGCTTTCTTT
TRBD2,TRBV20-1,TRBJ2-1,.,CSARVYRTSGGYNEQFF,TGCAGTGCTAGAGTTTATAGGACTAGCGGGGGATACAATGAGCAGTTCTTC
TRBD1,TRBV10-3,TRBJ2-7,few,CAISASGQAHYEQYF,TGTGCCATCAGTGCCTCGGGACAGGCACACTACGAGCAGTACTTC
.,TRBV5-1,TRBJ2-7,.,CASSLEVAAVYEQYF,TGCGCCAGCAGCTTGGAGGTAGCGGCGGTGTACGAGCAGTACTTC
TRBD2,TRBV28,TRBJ2-1,many,CASSRRGGFYNEQFF,TGTGCCAGCAGCCGTAGGGGAGGGTTCTACAATGAGCAGTTCTTC
.,TRBV30,TRBJ1-2,.,CAWRTQGVNYGYTF,TGTGCCTGGAGAACCCAGGGAGTCAACTATGGCTACACCTTC
TRBD2,TRBV6-6,TRBJ2-7,few,CASSYSVAGSSYEQYF,TGTGCCAGCAGTTACAGTGTAGCGGGGAGCTCCTACGAGCAGTACTTC
TRBD2,TRBV7-9,TRBJ2-1,.,CASSLGLAGGPTNEQFF,TGTGCCAGCAGCTTAGGGCTAGCGGGAGGTCCCACCAATGAGCAGTTCTTC
TRBD2,TRBV25-1,TRBJ2-5,few,CASGRAGFGETQYF,TGTGCCAGCGGTCGAGCGGGATTCGGAGAGACCCAGTACTTC
.,TRBV2,TRBJ1-4,.,CASSETATNEKLFF,TGTGCCAGCAGTGAGACAGCAACTAATGAAAAACTGTTTTTT
.,TRBV29-1,TRBJ1-2,.,CSVEGGLYGYTF,TGCAGCGTTGAAGGGGGCTTATATGGCTACACCTTC
.,TRBV7-8,TRBJ2-6,.,CASSTWGSRISAGANVLTF,TGTGCCAGCAGCACATGGGGCTCGCGAATTTCGGCTGGGGCCAACGTCCTGACTTTC
.,TRBV29-1,TRBJ2-1,.,CSAPRGGNEQFF,TGCAGCGCTCCCCGTGGTGGGAATGAGCAGTTCTTC
.,TRBV12-3/TRBV12-4,TRBJ2-3,.,CASTVPSGSTDTQYF,TGTGCCAGCACTGTCCCCAGCGGGAGCACAGATACGCAGTATTTT
TRBD1,TRBV4-3,TRBJ2-5,.,CASSKGQGARETQYF,TGCGCCAGCAGTAAGGGACAGGGGGCGAGGGAGACCCAGTACTTC
.,TRBV29-1,TRBJ2-5,once,CSVVARFVGEQYF,TGCAGCGTTGTAGCCAGGTTTGTGGGGGAGCAGTACTTC
.,TRBV3-1,TRBJ2-3,.,CASSPESGGPSTDTQYF,TGTGCCAGCAGCCCCGAAAGTGGTGGGCCTAGCACAGATACGCAGTATTTT
TRBD1,TRBV6-5,TRBJ2-7,.,CASSLTGPDYEQYF,TGTGCCAGCAGTTTGACAGGGCCCGACTACGAGCAGTACTTC
.,TRBV6-5,TRBJ1-5,.,CASKRDGNQPQHF,TGTGCCAGCAAGAGGGATGGCAATCAGCCCCAGCATTTT
.,TRBV29-1,TRBJ2-1,.,CSVRGRALDEQFF,TGCAGCGTTAGGGGGAGGGCCCTAGATGAGCAGTTCTTC
.,TRBV7-2,TRBJ1-1,.,CASTPQGGSITEAFF,TGTGCCAGCACCCCTCAGGGAGGGTCGATCACTGAAGCTTTCTTT
.,TRBV20-1,TRBJ2-3,few,CSAREAKDTQYF,TGCAGTGCTAGAGAAGCCAAAGATACGCAGTATTTT